This T cell receptor (beta chain) was retrieved from a study of blood T cells in healthy people across ages. As regards this clonotype: Its target is not known.

A sample-barcoded 5' primer and a J-beta primer mix were used in a second PCR of roughly 6 to 11 cycles. TCRdb reanalysed the 5' RACE reads using MiXCR and keeps one entry per CDR3 protein. Of more than 750,000 distinct CDR3 sequences in the sample, 25% to 30% were seen once. The CDR3 runs to 13 residues. The germline V gene has CDR1 DFQATT and CDR2 SNEGSKA (reference sequence). With V trimmed by 5 bases and J by 5 bases, 6 bases remained unmatched. Per sample, at least 6 micrograms of total RNA were extracted. Broader study findings: Lack of knowledge of donor CMV status possibly confounded expanded clonotype changes. Unsorted PBMC input precluded a conclusive naive versus antigen-experienced comparison. A strong correlation between TCR beta diversity and naive T cell percentage was seen.

These data also formed part of another study, on T cells of mothers and their children.

The material sequenced was blood. V is TRBV20-1 and J is TRBJ2-7, with 10 bases identical to TRBD2. The origin of this receptor is a woman aged 40-49 years in good health. CDR3 bases: TGCAGTGCTGCTAGCGGGGGTATAAACGAGCAGTACTTC. Protein: CSAASGGINEQYF.